The text below deals with one T cell receptor (beta chain). The antigen is not known. The germline CDR1 and CDR2 sequences are SGHRS and YFSETQ. The CDR3 runs to 14 residues. Trimming removed 2 bases from V and 3 bases from J, with 11 bases in between. This sample is drawn from a study of T-cell memory formation after mild COVID-19. General study results and limits: The CD4+ clones that contracted clustered mainly within CM and EM, and the CD8+ clones concentrated in EMRA. Second-wave clones reaching peak frequency on day 37 lacked confirmed SARS-CoV-2 specificity.

In TCRdb, the 5' RACE reads were re-called with MiXCR into one record per CDR3 protein. Found here are about 390,000 distinct CDR3 sequences, approximately 15% of them singletons; the top ten hold 20% to 25%. This chain links TRBV5-1 with TRBJ2-5; D is possibly TRBD1 or TRBD2 (5 bases each). The sequencing input was PBMCs or a T cell subset sorted from them (not recorded which). The clonotype originates from a man younger than 30 who had mild COVID-19 (a few samples of this study predate the infection). Cell type and time point are not known. The DNA for the CDR3 is TGCGCCAGCAGCTTCTGGGACCACAAAGAGACCCAGTACTTC. The encoded protein is CASSFWDHKETQYF.